This T cell receptor (beta chain) is from a study of blood T cell repertoires in COVID-19. About the research overall: COVID-19 samples collected from the United States, Italy and Spain covered acute and convalescent phases. PBMCs, B-cell-depleted T cells, or T cells were the source of the cDNA or gDNA that made up the material.

Germline CDR1 reads LGHNA; CDR2 reads YNFKEQ. J lost 9 bases, V lost 3 bases, and 7 bases had no gene match. The CDR3 is 16 residues long. Libraries were prepared by immunoSEQ multiplex PCR; TCRdb keeps only in-frame clonotypes and omits some of them. The repertoire consists of approximately 93,000 clones, with about 78% occurring once and the leading ten covering roughly an eighth. The sequence came from a woman of 80 years or more with acute or convalescent COVID-19. Sequenced sample: peripheral blood. The chain uses TRBV4-2 and TRBJ2-1, with 14 bases identical to TRBD2. The CDR3 is CASSQVTSGGVSEQFF. CDR3 in DNA: TGTGCCAGCAGCCAGGTGACTAGCGGGGGGGTTAGTGAGCAGTTCTTC.